The clone carrying this T cell receptor (beta chain) was counted only a few times. The V and J ends lost 4 bases and 0 bases respectively, with 12 bases between them. The CDR3 is made up of 16 amino acids. Looked up from germline, CDR1 is KGHDR and CDR2 is SFDVKD. The sample comes from a study of T cell repertoires in cytomegalovirus infection. In TCRdb, the reads were re-called with MiXCR into one record per CDR3 protein. The sample records approximately 240,000 distinct CDR3 sequences, 9% to 15% being singletons. The gene calls are TRBV24-1 and TRBJ2-1; perhaps TRBD1 as D (6 bases). The sequence derives from a human donor in good health (CMV status not recorded). Some clones in this sample may be carry-over from other donors' samples. Sequencing was carried out using PBMCs. The CDR3 loop is CATSDRTAGSYNEQFF. The CDR3 DNA sequence: TGTGCCACCAGTGACAGGACAGCCGGCTCCTACAATGAGCAGTTCTTC.